This TCR beta chain comes out of a study of metastatic and nonmetastatic thyroid tumors. Study background: From malignant and benign thyroid patients, repertoires in blood and in tumor or nodule tissue were compared. Findings of the study overall: It was reportedly found that TCR beta diversity was significantly higher in malignant thyroid tumors than in benign nodules, a difference seen in both blood and tumor samples.

In the study's own analysis: It was from CDR3 differences across clinicopathological groups that a distant-metastasis classifier for papillary thyroid cancer was built. TCRdb re-called clones from the PCR reads using MiXCR. The V and J calls shown here were made by TCRdb, not taken from the authors' results. The sample has tens of thousands of clones, less than 5% seen once. This clone was counted at least ten times. Antigen specificity is unknown. Trimming shortened V by 5 bases and J by 2 bases, and 16 bases separated the two germline ends. Germline V lookup: CDR1 GTSNPN, CDR2 SVGIG (reference sequence). CDR3 length: 14 residues. Thyroid surgery was preceded by no treatment in any patient.

The chain employs TRBV30 and TRBJ2-7, with D perhaps TRBD1 (5 bases). Sequenced: blood. The TCR originated in a female donor with papillary thyroid cancer or a benign thyroid nodule (not recorded which). Some clones in this sample may be carry-over from other donors' samples. The CDR3 protein is CAWGGHSFPYEQYF. CDR3 nucleotides: TGTGCCTGGGGTGGACACTCTTTTCCCTACGAGCAGTACTTC.